A selection of T cell receptor beta chains follows, all from one sample in a study of T cells after yellow fever vaccination. TCRdb reprocessed the 5' RACE reads via MiXCR and lists one record per CDR3 protein. Of 150,000 to 200,000 distinct CDR3 sequences listed, around 9.7% are singletons. Sequencing was performed on CD8+ T cells sorted from PBMCs, taken 45 days after the yellow fever booster vaccination. Every receptor here comes from a man aged 18 to 30 who received the YFV17D yellow fever vaccine. Both conserved end residues are part of each CDR3. D genes are given only for firm matches. Only part of the rows carry a size: once, few, many, or a class if the clone is expanded.

j_gene | v_gene | abundance | d_gene | CDR3aa | CDR3nt
TRBJ2-5 | TRBV6-1 | few | - | CASSEAFMTGPQETQYF | TGTGCCAGCAGTGAAGCCTTCATGACAGGACCTCAAGAGACCCAGTACTTC
TRBJ2-1 | TRBV4-3 | - | - | CASSQDPADTGNEQFF | TGCGCCAGCAGCCAAGATCCAGCGGACACGGGCAATGAGCAGTTCTTC
TRBJ2-2 | TRBV20-1 | - | TRBD2 | CSARDLAGGNTGELFF | TGCAGTGCTAGAGATCTCGCGGGGGGTAACACCGGGGAGCTGTTTTTT
TRBJ2-5 | TRBV10-3 | many | - | CAISDSRANQETQYF | TGTGCCATCAGTGATAGTCGGGCTAACCAAGAGACCCAGTACTTC
TRBJ2-5 | TRBV11-2 | few | TRBD2 | CASSLAGVETQYF | TGTGCCAGCAGCCTAGCGGGGGTAGAGACCCAGTACTTC
TRBJ2-2 | TRBV4-1 | - | - | CASSQNAGGELFF | TGCGCCAGCAGCCAAAATGCTGGCGGGGAGCTGTTTTTT
TRBJ2-7 | TRBV12-3/TRBV12-4 | - | - | CASSSGGLSYEQYF | TGTGCCAGCAGTTCGGGCGGGTTAAGCTACGAGCAGTACTTC
TRBJ2-7 | TRBV7-9 | - | TRBD1 | CASSPRTGGYEQYF | TGTGCCAGCAGCCCCAGGACAGGGGGCTACGAGCAGTACTTC
TRBJ2-3 | TRBV6-6 | few | - | CASSYSSGGKGTDTQYF | TGTGCCAGCAGTTACTCGTCCGGGGGAAAAGGCACAGATACGCAGTATTTT
TRBJ2-3 | TRBV10-3 | - | TRBD2 | CAISGLAGGNTDTQYF | TGTGCCATCTCAGGACTAGCGGGGGGAAACACAGATACGCAGTATTTT
TRBJ2-7 | TRBV2 | - | TRBD2 | CASNGGDYYEQYF | TGTGCCAGCAACGGGGGGGACTACTACGAGCAGTACTTC
TRBJ1-2 | TRBV12-3/TRBV12-4 | few | - | CASSLGGLHTF | TGTGCCAGCAGTTTAGGAGGGCTTCACACCTTC
TRBJ2-7 | TRBV19 | few | TRBD1 | CASSTFPTGPYEQYF | TGTGCCAGTAGTACCTTCCCGACAGGGCCCTACGAGCAGTACTTC
TRBJ2-2 | TRBV9 | few | TRBD1 | CASTGTGGFTGELFF | TGTGCCAGCACCGGGACAGGGGGCTTCACCGGGGAGCTGTTTTTT
TRBJ2-5 | TRBV12-3/TRBV12-4 | few | TRBD1 | CASSLDRGETQYF | TGTGCCAGCAGTCTCGACAGGGGAGAGACCCAGTACTTC
TRBJ2-4 | TRBV7-9 | - | - | CASSLDQPYAKNIQYF | TGTGCCAGCAGCTTAGACCAGCCCTACGCCAAAAACATTCAGTACTTC
TRBJ2-3 | TRBV4-3 | few | - | CASSQATRGADTQYF | TGCGCCAGCAGCCAGGCTACGAGAGGTGCAGATACGCAGTATTTT
TRBJ2-1 | TRBV4-3 | few | TRBD2 | CASSPGGVLAGKSWQQFF | TGCGCCAGCAGCCCGGGAGGGGTTCTAGCGGGGAAATCGTGGCAGCAGTTCTTC
TRBJ1-5 | TRBV19 | few | - | CASKWIGSDNQPQHF | TGTGCCAGTAAATGGATTGGGTCTGACAATCAGCCCCAGCATTTT
TRBJ2-5 | TRBV7-6 | few | TRBD2 | CASSLGGGALETQYF | TGTGCCAGCAGCTTAGGCGGGGGGGCCTTGGAGACCCAGTACTTC
TRBJ1-3 | TRBV4-1 | - | - | CASSQVSVDSSGNTIYF | TGCGCCAGCAGCCAAGTATCGGTGGATTCATCTGGAAACACCATATATTTT
TRBJ1-2 | TRBV12-5 | - | - | CASGLVPRWGANYGYTF | TGTGCTAGTGGTTTGGTGCCACGGTGGGGAGCTAACTATGGCTACACCTTC
TRBJ2-7 | TRBV5-1 | - | - | CASSLSVAGAFVEEQYF | TGCGCCAGCAGCCTCAGTGTGGCGGGGGCTTTTGTGGAAGAGCAGTACTTC
TRBJ2-3 | TRBV29-1 | many | TRBD2 | CSVGEAGETDTQYF | TGCAGCGTTGGAGAGGCGGGGGAGACAGATACGCAGTATTTT